Listed here is a single T cell receptor beta chain. This entry comes from a study of OX40 agonist ivuxolimab in advanced cancers. Across the study: Of the patients, three showed partial responses, one with hepatocellular carcinoma and two with cutaneous melanoma.

The method was immunoSEQ multiplex PCR; TCRdb's version includes in-frame clones alone and lacks a portion of them. In the table there are 100,000 to 150,000 clones, 85% to 95% of which are singletons. CDR1 LNHNV and CDR2 YYDKDF come from the germline V gene (reference sequence). The ends were cut back, 8 bases at V and 2 bases at J, with 13 bases in the middle. The CDR3 contains 13 residues. Systemic immunosuppression or a history of autoimmune disease excluded patients. This material consisted of CD4+ or CD8+ T cells sorted from blood, taken in a trial of the OX40 agonist ivuxolimab. The sequence was collected from an adult with an advanced solid tumor such as melanoma, head and neck, liver or kidney cancer. This sequence joins TRBV15 and TRBJ2-7; TRBD2 might be the D (5 bases). CDR3 region: CATRGLFTYEQYF. The CDR3 nucleotides read TGTGCCACCCGGGGTCTGTTTACCTACGAGCAGTACTTC.